This T cell receptor beta chain was sequenced in a study of blood T cells in healthy people across ages. Study findings and constraints: A greater number of naive CD4+ cells and higher diversity distinguished long-lived donors from aged donors.

The CDR3 runs 17 residues. Between the trimmed V and J ends, which lost 1 base and 1 base, there was a span of 16 bases. Germline CDR1 reads MGHDK; CDR2 reads SYGVNS. Using a J-beta primer mix together with a sample-barcoded 5' primer, a second PCR was run for roughly 6 to 11 cycles. Via MiXCR, TCRdb re-called the 5' RACE reads, giving one row per CDR3 protein. The sample has under 700,000 distinct CDR3 sequences; around 24% are singletons. Every donor contributed roughly 10 milliliters of peripheral blood by blood draw. This clonotype was detected a few times. Its specificity is not known. The same sample was also studied in work on T cells of mothers and their children.

The receptor comes from a boy aged 10-17 years in good health. Sample: blood. V is TRBV25-1 and J is TRBJ1-1, with no clear D. Here the CDR3 reads CASSEWAVGKANTEAFF. CDR3 nucleotides: TGTGCCAGCAGTGAATGGGCCGTAGGGAAAGCGAACACTGAAGCTTTCTTT.